Listed below are T cell receptor beta chains from one sample, sequenced in a study of T cells in localized non-small cell lung cancer. Sequencing was performed with immunoSEQ multiplex PCR; in TCRdb, only in-frame clones are kept and a portion is missing. The sample includes 25,000 to 35,000 clones, roughly 91% of them seen just once. The input for sequencing was peripheral blood, taken before any cancer treatment. The receptor set was obtained from a female donor of 60 years or more with stage I lung adenocarcinoma. Each CDR3 is given with its conserved first and last residue. D genes are given only for firm matches. Clone size is given for some rows only: seen once, a few or many times, or a class if the clone is expanded.

size: -; V: TRBV7-9; D: -; J: TRBJ2-7; CDR3: CASSPRDRREQYF; DNA: TGTGCCAGCAGTCCACGCGACCGCCGGGAGCAGTACTTC
size: -; V: TRBV4-3; D: -; J: TRBJ1-1; CDR3: CASSHLVGEGVKNTEAFF; DNA: TGCGCCAGCAGCCACTTGGTAGGCGAGGGAGTCAAGAACACTGAAGCTTTCTTT
size: -; V: TRBV6-1; D: -; J: TRBJ1-1; CDR3: CASTDLRGGLNTEAFF; DNA: TGTGCCAGCACTGACCTAAGGGGGGGCTTGAACACTGAAGCTTTCTTT
size: -; V: TRBV4-3; D: -; J: TRBJ1-2; CDR3: CASSQATYTYGYTF; DNA: TGCGCCAGCAGCCAAGCGACGTACACCTATGGCTACACCTTC
size: -; V: TRBV14; D: -; J: TRBJ1-2; CDR3: CASSQLNTGSGYTF; DNA: TGTGCCAGCAGCCAACTCAACACAGGGAGTGGCTACACCTTC
size: -; V: TRBV11-2; D: -; J: TRBJ1-2; CDR3: CASSFDSWGANYGYTF; DNA: TGTGCCAGCAGCTTCGATTCCTGGGGGGCTAACTATGGCTACACCTTC
size: -; V: TRBV19; D: TRBD2; J: TRBJ2-7; CDR3: CASSLRVAGDEQYF; DNA: TGTGCCAGTAGTCTTAGGGTAGCGGGAGACGAGCAGTACTTC
size: -; V: TRBV5-4; D: TRBD2; J: TRBJ2-7; CDR3: CASSTPWGRGYEQYF; DNA: TGTGCCAGCAGCACTCCTTGGGGGAGGGGCTACGAGCAGTACTTC
size: -; V: TRBV2; D: -; J: TRBJ2-5; CDR3: CASSATTQETQYF; DNA: TGTGCCAGCAGTGCGACCACCCAAGAGACCCAGTACTTC
size: -; V: TRBV28; D: TRBD2; J: TRBJ2-3; CDR3: CASSLYLAGTDTQYF; DNA: TGTGCCAGCAGTTTATACCTAGCGGGAACAGATACGCAGTATTTT
size: -; V: TRBV27; D: -; J: TRBJ1-1; CDR3: CASSAMSGSEAFF; DNA: TGTGCCAGCAGTGCCATGAGCGGGTCTGAAGCTTTCTTT
size: -; V: TRBV7-2; D: TRBD2; J: TRBJ2-7; CDR3: CASRGGVVEQYF; DNA: TGTGCCAGCAGGGGAGGGGTGGTTGAGCAGTACTTC
size: few; V: TRBV12-5; D: TRBD1; J: TRBJ1-1; CDR3: CASGLEQGTEAFF; DNA: TGTGCTAGTGGTTTGGAACAGGGGACTGAAGCTTTCTTT
size: -; V: TRBV6-5; D: -; J: TRBJ2-1; CDR3: CASSPPGRSYNEQFF; DNA: TGTGCCAGCAGTCCTCCGGGGAGATCCTACAATGAGCAGTTCTTC
size: -; V: TRBV4-1; D: TRBD1; J: TRBJ1-3; CDR3: CASSQAGTGAGNTIYF; DNA: TGCGCCAGCAGCCAAGCCGGGACAGGGGCTGGAAACACCATATATTTT
size: few; V: TRBV29-1; D: -; J: TRBJ2-7; CDR3: CSVRTSYEQYF; DNA: TGCAGCGTACGGACTTCCTACGAGCAGTACTTC
size: once; V: TRBV5-1; D: TRBD1; J: TRBJ2-2; CDR3: CASSRTLQGTGELFF; DNA: TGCGCCAGCAGCCGGACCCTACAGGGGACCGGGGAGCTGTTTTTT
size: -; V: TRBV15; D: -; J: TRBJ2-5; CDR3: CATSRDPGEAQYF; DNA: TGTGCCACCAGCAGAGATCCGGGGGAGGCCCAGTACTTC
size: few; V: TRBV6-6; D: -; J: TRBJ2-1; CDR3: CASSYSGGHNEQFF; DNA: TGTGCCAGCAGTTACTCGGGCGGACACAATGAGCAGTTCTTC
size: -; V: TRBV5-5; D: TRBD1; J: TRBJ1-1; CDR3: CASSFWGTGTMNTEAFF; DNA: TGTGCCAGCAGCTTTTGGGGGACAGGAACCATGAACACTGAAGCTTTCTTT
size: -; V: TRBV23-1; D: TRBD2; J: TRBJ2-7; CDR3: CASTPTSGRAISYEQYF; DNA: TGCGCCAGCACCCCGACTAGCGGGAGGGCAATCTCCTACGAGCAGTACTTC
size: few; V: TRBV5-1; D: -; J: TRBJ2-3; CDR3: CASSLSGGLGDTQYF; DNA: TGCGCCAGCAGCTTGTCCGGGGGGCTGGGAGATACGCAGTATTTT
size: -; V: TRBV30; D: -; J: TRBJ2-7; CDR3: CAWSQLAYEQYF; DNA: TGTGCCTGGAGCCAGTTGGCCTACGAGCAGTACTTC
size: -; V: TRBV18; D: TRBD2; J: TRBJ2-3; CDR3: CASSPPLAGGSDTQYF; DNA: TGTGCCAGCTCACCCCCCCTAGCGGGAGGGTCAGATACGCAGTATTTT
size: -; V: TRBV19; D: -; J: TRBJ2-1; CDR3: CATGMEQGRQFF; DNA: TGTGCCACTGGCATGGAACAGGGCCGGCAGTTCTTC
size: -; V: TRBV10-3; D: -; J: TRBJ2-7; CDR3: CAIRPDSGSYEQYF; DNA: TGTGCCATCAGGCCTGACAGCGGCTCCTACGAGCAGTACTTC
size: -; V: TRBV6-6; D: -; J: TRBJ2-2; CDR3: CASSYSRQDRAGELFF; DNA: TGTGCCAGCAGTTATTCCCGACAGGATAGAGCCGGGGAGCTGTTTTTT
size: -; V: TRBV6-5; D: -; J: TRBJ2-1; CDR3: CASSWDGYNEQFF; DNA: TGTGCCAGCAGTTGGGACGGGTACAATGAGCAGTTCTTC
size: -; V: TRBV7-9; D: TRBD2; J: TRBJ2-7; CDR3: CASSRGLAAILSSYEQYF; DNA: TGTGCCAGCAGCCGGGGACTAGCGGCGATCCTGAGCTCCTACGAGCAGTACTTC
size: -; V: TRBV7-6; D: -; J: TRBJ2-1; CDR3: CASSLLAKQFF; DNA: TGTGCCAGCAGCTTACTAGCAAAGCAGTTCTTC
size: -; V: TRBV28; D: -; J: TRBJ1-5; CDR3: CASSTLVPGNQPQHF; DNA: TGTGCCAGCAGTACTCTCGTCCCGGGCAATCAGCCCCAGCATTTT
size: -; V: TRBV18; D: -; J: TRBJ2-7; CDR3: CASSPSRDPYEQYF; DNA: TGTGCCAGCTCACCAAGCAGGGACCCCTACGAGCAGTACTTC
size: -; V: TRBV2; D: TRBD1; J: TRBJ1-5; CDR3: CASSSDRVVSQPQHF; DNA: TGTGCCAGCAGTTCGGACAGGGTGGTGAGTCAGCCCCAGCATTTT
size: -; V: TRBV2; D: -; J: TRBJ2-2; CDR3: CASSEGALTGELFF; DNA: TGTGCCAGCAGTGAAGGGGCTCTGACCGGGGAGCTGTTTTTT
size: -; V: TRBV19; D: TRBD2; J: TRBJ2-5; CDR3: CASSPAASGMGTQYF; DNA: TGTGCCAGTAGTCCGGCAGCTAGCGGGATGGGGACCCAGTACTTC
size: -; V: TRBV11-3; D: -; J: TRBJ2-1; CDR3: CASSLDERQRSYNEQFF; DNA: TGTGCCAGCAGCTTAGATGAGCGTCAGAGGTCCTACAATGAGCAGTTCTTC
size: once; V: TRBV19; D: -; J: TRBJ2-1; CDR3: CASSPQGGSYNEQFF; DNA: TGTGCCAGTAGCCCCCAGGGGGGGTCCTACAATGAGCAGTTCTTC
size: -; V: TRBV19; D: -; J: TRBJ1-4; CDR3: CASSRGQGIEKLFF; DNA: TGTGCCAGTAGTAGAGGCCAGGGGATTGAAAAACTGTTTTTT
size: once; V: TRBV2; D: -; J: TRBJ1-2; CDR3: CASRPDGEIYGYTF; DNA: TGTGCCAGCAGACCGGACGGGGAGATCTATGGCTACACCTTC
size: -; V: TRBV9; D: TRBD2; J: TRBJ2-3; CDR3: CASSVGGSGMSDTQYF; DNA: TGTGCCAGCAGCGTAGGGGGTAGCGGGATGTCAGATACGCAGTATTTT
size: -; V: TRBV5-4; D: TRBD2; J: TRBJ2-1; CDR3: CASSLAGSNEQFF; DNA: TGTGCCAGCAGCCTAGCGGGTTCCAATGAGCAGTTCTTC